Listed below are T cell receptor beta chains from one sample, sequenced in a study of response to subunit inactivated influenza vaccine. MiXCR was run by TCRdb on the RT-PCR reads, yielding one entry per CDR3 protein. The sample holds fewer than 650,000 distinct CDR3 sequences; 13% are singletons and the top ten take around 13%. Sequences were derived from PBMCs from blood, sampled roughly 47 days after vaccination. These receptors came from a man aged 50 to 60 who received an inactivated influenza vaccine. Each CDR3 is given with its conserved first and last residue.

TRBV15	CATSREQGFAETQYF
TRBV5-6	CASSWRASGDTDTQYF
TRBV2	CASSESGQGIAGELFF
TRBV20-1	CSAYKNRGSRHEQYF
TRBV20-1	CSAAPIEHSYEQYF
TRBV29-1	CSVEGTSELPSEQYF
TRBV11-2	CASSFLTGGTGELFF
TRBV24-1	CATSDPPGQGASGYTF
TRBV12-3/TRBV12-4	CASRAGTGTYNEQFF
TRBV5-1	CASRGEGLLAKNIQYF
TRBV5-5	CASSFRTVSYEQYF
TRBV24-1	CASDGTAGSYEQYF
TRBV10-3	CAIRPTGQYNEQFF
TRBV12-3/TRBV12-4	CASRQGPQPQHF
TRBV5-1	CASIPGGGGVYEQYF
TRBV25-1	CASSAYYGYTF
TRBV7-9	CASSLRGVKNEQFF
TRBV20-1	CSARASEGTGELFF
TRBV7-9	CASSPREPTYEQYF
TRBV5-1	CASSFAFENEQFF
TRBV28	CASSNPDRVGSQYF
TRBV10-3	CATAPSGANTGELFF
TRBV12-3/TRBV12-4	CASSLMKGAQGYTF
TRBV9	CASSVDPTPGGTSTDTQYF
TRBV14	CASSQDRPTQYF
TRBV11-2	CASSLRGTGDLHDEQFF
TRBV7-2	CASSLARTLNTGELFF
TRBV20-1	CSARDYRLAGAGANVLTF
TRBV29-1	CSAGTQHGYTF
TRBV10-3	CAISASGGPGDTQYF
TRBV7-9	CASSSGQVPNEQFF
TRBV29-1	CSVGQKPYEQYF
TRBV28	CASSPAGGGRGYNEQFF
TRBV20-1	CSARPLDRRYEQYF
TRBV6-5	CASSYRGTPSAEQFF
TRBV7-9	CASSLGEAGTDTQYF
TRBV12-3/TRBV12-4	CASSFRRVGTGELFF
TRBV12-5	CASGLHIQGSLYQPQHF
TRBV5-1	CASTRGSRSTDTQYF
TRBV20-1	CSAKRGADTQYF
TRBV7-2	CASSLEGTSLYEQYF
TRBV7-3	CASREARDRTYNEQFF
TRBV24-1	CATSDLNGDTQYF
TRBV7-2	CASSSDPPTDTQYF